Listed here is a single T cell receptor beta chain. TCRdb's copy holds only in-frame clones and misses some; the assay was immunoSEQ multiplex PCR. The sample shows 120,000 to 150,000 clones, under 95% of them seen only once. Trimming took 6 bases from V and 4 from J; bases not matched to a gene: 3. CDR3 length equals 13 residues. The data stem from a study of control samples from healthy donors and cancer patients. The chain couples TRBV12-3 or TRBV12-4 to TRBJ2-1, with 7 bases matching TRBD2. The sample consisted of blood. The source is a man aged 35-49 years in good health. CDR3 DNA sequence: TGTGCCAGCAGGCGGGGGATATACAATGAGCAGTTCTTC. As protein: CASRRGIYNEQFF.